The T cell receptor beta chain described here comes from a study of PD-1 blockade in mismatch repair-deficient tumors. Study overall: All were previously treated, progressing patients with over 9 mismatch repair-deficient cancer types. Study findings and constraints: Tumor-resident clones, often undetectable pretreatment in blood, expanded then contracted after pembrolizumab.

Concerning this clone: As yet, its antigen is unknown.

The protocol was immunoSEQ multiplex PCR, while the TCRdb copy is restricted to in-frame clones and leaves out a portion. The table shows about 19,000 clones, with approximately 80% occurring only once. From germline, CDR1 is MNHEY and CDR2 SVGAGI. The CDR3 runs to 14 residues. Trimming took off 5 bases at V and 3 bases at J, with 14 bases between the two ends. V and J are TRBV6-5 and TRBJ2-7, with a possible D match to TRBD2 (6 bases). The source material was PBMCs, sampled 52 weeks after starting pembrolizumab. This TCR derives from an adult with mismatch repair-deficient cancer. The CDR3 DNA reads as TGTGCCAGCAGTCCCACGTTGGACTACTACGAGCAGTACTTC. Amino acid sequence: CASSPTLDYYEQYF.